The 20 T cell receptor beta chains below come from one sample, sequenced in a study of T cells in tumors and immune-related adverse events. This table comes from immunoSEQ multiplex PCR, and its TCRdb copy is limited to in-frame clones, with some not included. The table includes some 10,000 clones, about 90% detected once. Source: lymph node tissue, taken from a patient treated with anti-PD-1 therapy. Every receptor here comes from a female donor with metastatic renal cell carcinoma.

V usage is TRBV4-2 and J usage is TRBJ2-3; TRBD2 matches 7 bases. Germline V gene sequence: CDR1 LGHNA, CDR2 YNFKEQ. This CDR3 region has 15 residues. Losses at the gene ends were 4 bases for V and 1 base for J; bases not matched to a gene: 5. Here the CDR3 reads CASSPSSGRTDTQYF. Here the CDR3 DNA reads TGTGCCAGCAGCCCTTCTAGCGGACGCACAGATACGCAGTATTTT.

The J gene is TRBJ2-3, the V gene TRBV10-2; 10 bases fit TRBD2. This CDR3 has 15 residues. Germline loops: CDR1 WSHSY, CDR2 SAAADI. V lost 2 bases and J lost 4; bases outside the gene matches: 3. The CDR3 nucleotides are TGCGCCAGCAGTGAGATGACTAGCGGGCCAGATACGCAGTATTTT. This sequence encodes CASSEMTSGPDTQYF.

V usage is TRBV5-4 and J usage is TRBJ2-3, with TRBD2 as a possible D gene (6 bases). Germline CDR1 is SGHNT and CDR2 is YYREEE (reference sequence). The CDR3 sequence is 15 residues long. V lost 6 bases and J 2 bases, leaving 16 bases between the germline ends. The CDR3: CASKSSGTHTDTQYF. DNA for the CDR3: TGTGCCAGCAAGAGTAGCGGAACCCACACAGATACGCAGTATTTT.

The chain employs TRBV28 and TRBJ2-1; D ambiguous. CDR1 MDHEN and CDR2 SYDVKM come from the germline V gene. This CDR3 contains 15 residues. Trimming left V 10 bases short and J 7 bases short, with 23 bases between. For the CDR3, the DNA is TGTGCCACCCAGACTGGTACCCGGGCTGGGAATGAGCAGTTCTTC. This sequence encodes CATQTGTRAGNEQFF.

This clone was recorded once. CDR3 nucleotides: TGTGCCACCAGCAGAGGCGGGACCCTATCCCATGAGCAGTTCTTC. Translated: CATSRGGTLSHEQFF. The chain employs TRBV15 and TRBJ2-1, with D perhaps matching TRBD2 (6 bases). Germline V CDR1 and CDR2: LNHNV, YYDKDF (reference sequence). The V and J ends lost 1 base and 8 bases respectively, with 15 bases between them. This CDR3 is 15 amino acids long.

This chain links TRBV7-8 with TRBJ2-5; D unresolved. The CDR3 spans 14 residues. With 5 bases removed from V and 1 base from J, the gap between germline ends came to 11 bases. Germline assignment: CDR1 SGHVS and CDR2 FQNEAQ. The CDR3 loop is CASSPRRSQETQYF. The CDR3 bases are TGTGCCAGCAGCCCCCGACGGAGCCAAGAGACCCAGTACTTC. The full variable domain, rest sourced from reference TRBV7-8 and TRBJ2-5, is GAGVSQSPRYKVAKRGQDVALRCDPISGHVSLFWYQQALGQGPEFLTYFQNEAQLDKSGLPSDRFFAERPEGSVSTLKIQRTQQEDSAVYLCASSPRRSQETQYFGPGTRLLVL.

The chain links TRBV5-1 to TRBJ1-2; TRBD1 might be the D (5 bases). This CDR3 region has 12 residues. The germline V gene encodes CDR1 SGHRS and CDR2 YFSETQ. V was shortened by 0 bases and J by 6 bases, with 6 bases between the two germline ends. The CDR3 DNA reads TGCGCCAGCAGCTTGGAAGGGGATGGCTACACCTTC. Its translation: CASSLEGDGYTF.

The V call is TRBV12-5, the J call TRBJ2-7, with no clear D. The germline CDR1 and CDR2 sequences are LGHNT and FRNRAP. Trimming pared 6 bases from V and 4 bases from J, leaving 7 bases between. This CDR3 spans 11 amino acids. CDR3 DNA: TGTGCTAGTGGCCTCCGATACGAGCAGTACTTC. It encodes CASGLRYEQYF.

The genes are TRBV2 and TRBJ2-1, with 9 bases identical to TRBD2. CDR3 length equals 14 residues. Germline CDR1 SNHLY, CDR2 FYNNEI. J gave up 7 bases and V 7 bases, and 8 bases lay outside the gene matches. CDR3 DNA: TGTGCCAGCACTCCGGGACTAGCCCGGAATGAGCAGTTCTTC. Encoded protein: CASTPGLARNEQFF.

This chain uses TRBV5-8 with TRBJ1-2, with no clear D. Germline CDR1 is SGHTS and CDR2 is YDEGEE. CDR3 length equals 13 residues. Trimming pared 1 base from V and 5 bases from J, leaving 9 bases between. CDR3 region: CASSLLNQYGYTF. The CDR3 bases are TGTGCCAGCAGCTTGCTAAATCAATATGGCTACACCTTC. Combining the CDR3 with reference TRBV5-8 and TRBJ1-2 gives the whole variable domain EAGVTQSPTHLIKTRGQQATLRCSPISGHTSVYWYQQALGLGLQFLLWYDEGEERNRGNFPPRFSGRQFPNYSSELNVNALELEDSALYLCASSLLNQYGYTFGSGTRLTVV.

The V gene is TRBV19, the J gene TRBJ1-5; no clear D. The CDR3 runs 13 residues. V was pared by 3 bases and J by 2 bases, with 5 bases between. Germline V lookup: CDR1 LNHDA, CDR2 SQIVND (reference sequence). This chain's CDR3 is CASSIAGNQPQHF. CDR3 sequence (DNA): TGTGCCAGTAGTATTGCCGGCAATCAGCCCCAGCATTTT. Full variable domain (missing parts from reference TRBV19 and TRBJ1-5): DGGITQSPKYLFRKEGQNVTLSCEQNLNHDAMYWYRQDPGQGLRLIYYSQIVNDFQKGDIAEGYSVSREKKESFPLTVTSAQKNPTAFYLCASSIAGNQPQHFGDGTRLSIL.

The rearrangement uses TRBV18 and TRBJ2-3; D unclear. The germline V gene encodes CDR1 KGHSH and CDR2 LQKENI. V dropped 3 bases and J dropped 5 bases, with 3 bases sitting between them. The CDR3 has 11 residues. CDR3 in amino acids: CASSPEDTQYF. As DNA, the CDR3 is TGTGCCAGCTCACCGGAAGATACGCAGTATTTT.

The V call is TRBV6-5, the J call TRBJ1-2; TRBD1 is a possible D gene (5 bases). CDR1 and CDR2 (germline): MNHEY, SVGAGI. Trimming removed 2 bases from V and 4 bases from J, with 11 bases in between. The CDR3 totals 14 residues. CDR3 bases: TGTGCCAGCAGTTACAAGGCAGGGCTCTATGGCTACACCTTC. Translating it yields CASSYKAGLYGYTF.

The genes are TRBV7-8 and TRBJ1-1; unclear D gene. This CDR3 is 14 amino acids long. Trimming pared 1 base from V and 1 base from J, leaving 7 bases between. Looked up from germline, CDR1 is SGHVS and CDR2 is FQNEAQ. This chain's CDR3 is CASSLVSGNTEAFF. The CDR3 bases are TGTGCCAGCAGCTTAGTTTCGGGGAACACTGAAGCTTTCTTT.

The rearrangement links TRBV9 to TRBJ2-7, with 10 bases fitting TRBD2. Losses at the gene ends were 3 bases for V and 6 bases for J; bases not matched to a gene: 0. The CDR3 contains 12 residues. Germline values: CDR1 SGDLS, CDR2 YYNGEE. The CDR3 here is CASSGTSGEQYF. In DNA form, the CDR3 reads TGTGCCAGCAGCGGGACTAGCGGCGAGCAGTACTTC.

The chain links TRBV19 to TRBJ1-6, with D possibly being TRBD1 (6 bases). V was pared by 11 bases and J by 6 bases, with 8 bases between. The CDR3 consists of 11 residues. The germline V gene has CDR1 LNHDA and CDR2 SQIVND (reference sequence). The CDR3 nucleotides read TGTGCCTCACAGGGTAATTCACCCCTCCACTTT. This encodes CASQGNSPLHF.

CDR3 coding DNA: TGTGCCACCAGCCGTAGGACAGTTATCATGAACACTGAAGCTTTCTTT. Translation: CATSRRTVIMNTEAFF. This chain uses TRBV15 with TRBJ1-1; maybe TRBD1 (6 bases). The ends were cut back, 5 bases at V and 0 bases at J, with 16 bases in the middle. The CDR3 length is 16 residues. Germline V gene sequence: CDR1 LNHNV, CDR2 YYDKDF (reference sequence).

V gene TRBV11-2 combines with J gene TRBJ2-3; D gene unclear. This CDR3 has 19 amino acids. V was shortened by 0 bases and J by 1 base, with 20 bases between the two germline ends. Germline CDR1 and CDR2: SGHAT and FQNNGV. CDR3 sequence reads: CASSLDSVRAGVGTDTQYF. CDR3 sequence (DNA): TGTGCCAGCAGCTTAGACTCAGTTAGGGCCGGAGTCGGCACAGATACGCAGTATTTT. Drawing the rest from reference TRBV11-2 and TRBJ2-3, the complete variable domain is EAGVAQSPRYKIIEKRQSVAFWCNPISGHATLYWYQQILGQGPKLLIQFQNNGVVDDSQLPKDRFSAERLKGVDSTLKIQPAKLEDSAVYLCASSLDSVRAGVGTDTQYFGPGTRLTVL.

The CDR3 reads CASSTRTVNQPQHF. In DNA, the CDR3 is TGTGCCAGCAGCACTAGGACAGTTAATCAGCCCCAGCATTTT. V and J are TRBV7-8 and TRBJ1-5, with TRBD1 as a possible D gene (6 bases). The CDR3 totals 14 residues. Germline loops: CDR1 SGHVS, CDR2 FQNEAQ. V dropped 5 bases and J dropped 4 bases, with 12 bases sitting between them.

The chain is built from TRBV7-8 and TRBJ2-7, with 11 positions matching TRBD2. Germline V gene lookup returns CDR1 SGHVS and CDR2 FQNEAQ. The CDR3 contains 15 residues. V was pared by 5 bases and J by 6 bases, with 9 bases of the junction left unmatched. CDR3 protein: CASSRRTSGPFEQYF. CDR3 coding DNA: TGTGCCAGCAGCCGAAGGACTAGCGGGCCTTTCGAGCAGTACTTC.